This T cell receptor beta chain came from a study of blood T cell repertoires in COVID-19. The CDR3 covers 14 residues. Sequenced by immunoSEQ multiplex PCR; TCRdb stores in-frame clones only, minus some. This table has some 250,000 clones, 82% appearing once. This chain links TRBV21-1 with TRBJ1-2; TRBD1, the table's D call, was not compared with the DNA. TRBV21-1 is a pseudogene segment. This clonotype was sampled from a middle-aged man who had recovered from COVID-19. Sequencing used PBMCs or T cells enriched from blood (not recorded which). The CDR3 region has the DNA TGTGCCAGCAGCAACACAGGGAAGGTTTATGGCTACACCTTC. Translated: CASSNTGKVYGYTF.